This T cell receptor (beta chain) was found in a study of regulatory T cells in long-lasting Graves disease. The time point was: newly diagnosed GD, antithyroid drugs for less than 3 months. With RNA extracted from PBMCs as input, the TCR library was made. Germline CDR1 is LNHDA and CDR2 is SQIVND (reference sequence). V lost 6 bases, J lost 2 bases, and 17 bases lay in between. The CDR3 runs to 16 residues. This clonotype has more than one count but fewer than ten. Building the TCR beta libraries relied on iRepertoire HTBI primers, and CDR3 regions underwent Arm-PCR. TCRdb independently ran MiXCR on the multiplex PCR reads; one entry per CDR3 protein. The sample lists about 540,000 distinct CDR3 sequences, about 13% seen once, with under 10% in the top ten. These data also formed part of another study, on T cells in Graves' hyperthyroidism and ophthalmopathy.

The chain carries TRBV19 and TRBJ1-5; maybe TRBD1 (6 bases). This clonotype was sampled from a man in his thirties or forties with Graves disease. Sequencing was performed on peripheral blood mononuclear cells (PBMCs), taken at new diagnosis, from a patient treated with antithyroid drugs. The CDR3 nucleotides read TGTGCCAGTAGGAGCGCAGGGGTAAGGGGCAATCAGCCCCAGCATTTT. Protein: CASRSAGVRGNQPQHF.